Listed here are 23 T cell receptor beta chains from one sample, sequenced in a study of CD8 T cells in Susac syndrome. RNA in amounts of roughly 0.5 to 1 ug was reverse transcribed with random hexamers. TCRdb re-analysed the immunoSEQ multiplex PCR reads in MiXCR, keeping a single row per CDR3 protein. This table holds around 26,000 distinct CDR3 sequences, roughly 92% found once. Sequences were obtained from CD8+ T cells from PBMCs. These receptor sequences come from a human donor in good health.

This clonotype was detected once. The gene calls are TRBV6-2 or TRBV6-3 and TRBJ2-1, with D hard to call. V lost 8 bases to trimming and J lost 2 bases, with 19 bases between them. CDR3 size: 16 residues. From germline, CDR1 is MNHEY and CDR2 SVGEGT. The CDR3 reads CASVESVSGTYNEQFF. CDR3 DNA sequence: TGTGCCAGCGTAGAGTCCGTCTCCGGCACCTACAATGAGCAGTTCTTC.

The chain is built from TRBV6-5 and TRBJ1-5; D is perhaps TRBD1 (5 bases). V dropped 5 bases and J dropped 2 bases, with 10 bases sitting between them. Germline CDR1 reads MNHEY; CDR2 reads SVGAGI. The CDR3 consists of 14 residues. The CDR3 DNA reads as TGTGCCAGCAGTCGGGGCGATGGCAATCAGCCCCAGCATTTT. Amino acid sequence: CASSRGDGNQPQHF.

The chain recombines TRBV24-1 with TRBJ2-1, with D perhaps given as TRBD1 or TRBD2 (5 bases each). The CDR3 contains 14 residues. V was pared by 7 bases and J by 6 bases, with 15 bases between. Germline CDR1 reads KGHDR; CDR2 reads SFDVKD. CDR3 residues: CATSPSGTTNEQFF. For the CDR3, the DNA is TGTGCCACCAGCCCTAGTGGGACCACCAATGAGCAGTTCTTC.

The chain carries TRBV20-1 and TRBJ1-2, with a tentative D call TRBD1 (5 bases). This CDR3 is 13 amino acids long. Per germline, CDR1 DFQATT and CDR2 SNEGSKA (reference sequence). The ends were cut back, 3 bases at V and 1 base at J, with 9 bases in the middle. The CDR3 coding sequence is TGCAGTGCTAGGGACATCCGTAACTATGGCTACACCTTC. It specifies CSARDIRNYGYTF.

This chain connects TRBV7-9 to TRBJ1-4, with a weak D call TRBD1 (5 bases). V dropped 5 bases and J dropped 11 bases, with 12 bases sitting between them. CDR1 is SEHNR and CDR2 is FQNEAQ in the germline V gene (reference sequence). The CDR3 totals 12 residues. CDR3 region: CASSRGGGKLFF. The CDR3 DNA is TGTGCCAGCAGCCGAGGCGGGGGGAAACTGTTTTTT.

The CDR3: CASSYYPGQVISGANVLTF. The DNA of the CDR3 is TGTGCCAGCAGTTACTACCCGGGACAGGTGATTTCTGGGGCCAACGTCCTGACTTTC. The chain has TRBV6-5 and TRBJ2-6, with 8 bases matching TRBD1. V shed 1 base, J shed 1 base, and the junction held 9 bases outside the gene matches. This CDR3 comprises 19 residues. Looked up from germline, CDR1 is MNHEY and CDR2 is SVGAGI.

The CDR3 loop reads CASSEARTRDTQYF. CDR3 nucleotides: TGTGCCAGCAGTGAAGCAAGGACAAGAGATACGCAGTATTTT. V gene TRBV2 combines with J gene TRBJ2-3, with a weak D call TRBD1 (5 bases). V was clipped by 0 bases and J by 5 bases, with 9 bases between them. Per germline, CDR1 SNHLY and CDR2 FYNNEI. This CDR3 has 14 residues.

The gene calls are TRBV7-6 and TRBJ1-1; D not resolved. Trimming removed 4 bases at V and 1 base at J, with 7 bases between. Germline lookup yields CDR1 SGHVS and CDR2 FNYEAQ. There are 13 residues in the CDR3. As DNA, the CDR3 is TGTGCCAGCAGCTCGAGACAGAACACTGAAGCTTTCTTT. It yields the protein CASSSRQNTEAFF.

CDR3 DNA: TGTGCCAGCAGCCACCGGCTCGGGACAGGGGGCACAGATACGCAGTATTTT. This translates into CASSHRLGTGGTDTQYF. This chain links TRBV14 with TRBJ2-3, with 10 nucleotides matching TRBD1. This CDR3 is built from 17 residues. The trim removed 3 bases at V and 1 base at J, leaving 7 bases unmatched. Germline lookup yields CDR1 SGHDN and CDR2 FVKESK.

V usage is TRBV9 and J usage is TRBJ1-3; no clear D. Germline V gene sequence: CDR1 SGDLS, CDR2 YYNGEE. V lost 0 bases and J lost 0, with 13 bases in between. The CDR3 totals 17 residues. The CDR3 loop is CASSVARGIDSGNTIYF. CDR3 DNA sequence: TGTGCCAGCAGCGTAGCTAGAGGCATAGACTCTGGAAACACCATATATTTT.

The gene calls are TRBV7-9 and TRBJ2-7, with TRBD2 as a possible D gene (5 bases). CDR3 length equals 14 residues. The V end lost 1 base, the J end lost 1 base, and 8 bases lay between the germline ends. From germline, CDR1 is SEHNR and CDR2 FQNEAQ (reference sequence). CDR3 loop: CASSLGGISYEQYF. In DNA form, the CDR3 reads TGTGCCAGCAGCTTAGGAGGGATTTCCTACGAGCAGTACTTC.

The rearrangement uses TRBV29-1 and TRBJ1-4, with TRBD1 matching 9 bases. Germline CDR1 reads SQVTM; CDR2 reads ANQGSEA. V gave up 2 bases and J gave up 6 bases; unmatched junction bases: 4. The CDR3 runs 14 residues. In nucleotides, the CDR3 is TGCAGCGTTGAAAGTGGGGACAGGGATGAAAAACTGTTTTTT. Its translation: CSVESGDRDEKLFF.

The CDR3 reads CASSHNTDTQYF. As DNA, the CDR3 is TGTGCCAGCAGCCACAACACAGATACGCAGTATTTT. The chain carries TRBV7-2 and TRBJ2-3; D is uncertain. This CDR3 region has 12 residues. Germline CDR1 reads SGHTA; CDR2 reads FQGNSA. Trimming removed 5 bases from V and 2 bases from J, with 5 bases in between.

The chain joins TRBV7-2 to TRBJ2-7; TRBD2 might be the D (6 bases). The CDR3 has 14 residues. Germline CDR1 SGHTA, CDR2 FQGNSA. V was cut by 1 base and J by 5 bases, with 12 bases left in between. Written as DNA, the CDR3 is TGTGCCAGCAGCTTAGTGGCGGGGACGGACGAGCAGTACTTC. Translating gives CASSLVAGTDEQYF.

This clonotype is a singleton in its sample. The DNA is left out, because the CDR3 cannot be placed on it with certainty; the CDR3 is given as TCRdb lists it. CDR3 loop: CASRLWASGAKGTRYF. The chain combines TRBV27 with TRBJ2-3; the table assigns TRBD1, which was not confirmed against the DNA. Germline lookup yields CDR1 MNHEY and CDR2 SMNVEV (reference sequence). The CDR3 sequence runs 16 residues, both termini included.

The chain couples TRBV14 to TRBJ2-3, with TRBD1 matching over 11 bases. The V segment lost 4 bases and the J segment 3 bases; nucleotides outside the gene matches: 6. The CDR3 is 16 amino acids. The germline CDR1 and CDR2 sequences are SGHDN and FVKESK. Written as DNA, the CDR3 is TGTGCCAGCAGCCCGCGGGACAGGGGGGAAACAGATACGCAGTATTTT. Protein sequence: CASSPRDRGETDTQYF.

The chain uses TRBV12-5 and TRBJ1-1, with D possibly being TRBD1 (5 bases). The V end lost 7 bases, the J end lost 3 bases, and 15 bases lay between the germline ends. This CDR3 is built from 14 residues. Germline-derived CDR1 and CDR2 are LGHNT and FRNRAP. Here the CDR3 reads CASVRGRLDTEAFF. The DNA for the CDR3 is TGTGCTAGTGTGAGGGGCAGGTTGGACACTGAAGCTTTCTTT.

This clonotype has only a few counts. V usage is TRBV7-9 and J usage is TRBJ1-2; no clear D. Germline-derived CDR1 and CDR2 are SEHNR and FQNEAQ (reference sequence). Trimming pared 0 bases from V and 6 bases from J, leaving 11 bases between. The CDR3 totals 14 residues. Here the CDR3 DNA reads TGTGCCAGCAGCTTAGCGGGCCGGGGAGATGGCTACACCTTC. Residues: CASSLAGRGDGYTF.

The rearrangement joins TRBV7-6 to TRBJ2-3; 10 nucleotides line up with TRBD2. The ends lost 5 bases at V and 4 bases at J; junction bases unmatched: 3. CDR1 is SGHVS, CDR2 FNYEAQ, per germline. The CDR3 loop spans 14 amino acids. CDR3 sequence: CASSASGGADTQYF. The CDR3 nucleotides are TGTGCCAGCAGCGCCAGCGGGGGGGCAGATACGCAGTATTTT.

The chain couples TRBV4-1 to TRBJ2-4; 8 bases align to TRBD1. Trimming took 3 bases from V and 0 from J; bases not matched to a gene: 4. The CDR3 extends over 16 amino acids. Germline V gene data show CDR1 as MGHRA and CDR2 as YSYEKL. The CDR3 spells CASSHRTGLAKNIQYF. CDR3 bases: TGCGCCAGCAGCCATCGGACAGGGCTAGCCAAAAACATTCAGTACTTC.

For the CDR3, the DNA is TGCAGTGCTAGAGATCCGTCCGTGACACGGCCGGGACTAGTGGAGACCCAGTACTTC. It translates to CSARDPSVTRPGLVETQYF. This rearrangement joins TRBV20-1 to TRBJ2-5; 8 positions match TRBD2. The CDR3 consists of 19 residues. Germline V gene lookup returns CDR1 DFQATT and CDR2 SNEGSKA (reference sequence). V lost 0 bases to trimming and J lost 5 bases; unmatched junction nucleotides: 20.

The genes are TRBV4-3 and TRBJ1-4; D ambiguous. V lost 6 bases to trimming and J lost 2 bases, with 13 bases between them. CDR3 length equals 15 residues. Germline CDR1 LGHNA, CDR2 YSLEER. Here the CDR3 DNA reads TGCGCCAGCAGTCCTTCCATGGCGACTAATGAAAAACTGTTTTTT. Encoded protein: CASSPSMATNEKLFF.

The DNA for the CDR3 is TGTGCCAGTAGTATCCCCCCCGCAGCCCAGCATTTT. It is translated as CASSIPPAAQHF. The chain is built from TRBV19 and TRBJ1-5; the D is unclear. Trimming shortened V by 3 bases and J by 11 bases, and 11 bases separated the two germline ends. The CDR3 length is 12 residues. Looked up from germline, CDR1 is LNHDA and CDR2 is SQIVND (reference sequence).